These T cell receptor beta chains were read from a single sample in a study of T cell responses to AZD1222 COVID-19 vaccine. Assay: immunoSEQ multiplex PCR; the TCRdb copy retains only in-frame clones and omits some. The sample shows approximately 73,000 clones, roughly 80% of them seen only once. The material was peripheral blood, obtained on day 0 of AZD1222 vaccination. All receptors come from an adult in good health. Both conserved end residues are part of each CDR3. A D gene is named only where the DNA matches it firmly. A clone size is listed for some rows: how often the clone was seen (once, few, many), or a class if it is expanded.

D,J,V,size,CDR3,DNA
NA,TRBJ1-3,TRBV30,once,CAWSLSSGNTIYF,TGTGCCTGGAGTCTTAGCTCTGGAAACACCATATATTTT
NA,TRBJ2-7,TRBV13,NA,CASSAAPRSEQYF,TGTGCCAGCAGCGCGGCCCCCCGCAGCGAGCAGTACTTC
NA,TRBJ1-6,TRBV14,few,CASSQAGGHNSPLHF,TGTGCCAGCAGCCAAGCTGGGGGCCACAATTCACCCCTCCACTTT
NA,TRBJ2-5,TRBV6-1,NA,CASSEAAGTFFETQYF,TGTGCCAGCAGTGAAGCAGCCGGGACTTTCTTCGAGACCCAGTACTTC
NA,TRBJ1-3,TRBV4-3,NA,CASSQDWITSSGNTIYF,TGCGCCAGCAGCCAAGATTGGATTACCAGCTCTGGAAACACCATATATTTT
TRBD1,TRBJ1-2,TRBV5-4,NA,CASSFPRARGLSGYTF,TGTGCCAGCAGCTTTCCCCGAGCCAGGGGGCTTTCTGGCTACACCTTC
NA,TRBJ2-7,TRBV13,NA,CASSLVRGYEQYF,TGTGCCAGCAGCTTAGTTAGGGGCTACGAGCAGTACTTC
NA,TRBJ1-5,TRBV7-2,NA,CASSWGGYQPQHF,TGTGCCAGCAGCTGGGGGGGATATCAGCCCCAGCATTTT
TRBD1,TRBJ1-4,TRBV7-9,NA,CASSLLTGDEKLFF,TGTGCCAGCAGCTTGTTGACAGGGGATGAAAAACTGTTTTTT
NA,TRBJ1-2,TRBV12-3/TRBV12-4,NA,CASSFAEYGYTF,TGTGCCAGCAGTTTCGCAGAGTATGGCTACACCTTC
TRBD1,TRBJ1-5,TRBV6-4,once,CASSVDRGEDGNQPQHF,TGTGCCAGCAGTGTTGACAGGGGAGAGGATGGCAATCAGCCCCAGCATTTT
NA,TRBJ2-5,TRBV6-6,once,CASSPRTKQETQYF,TGTGCCAGCAGTCCCCGGACTAAACAAGAGACCCAGTACTTC
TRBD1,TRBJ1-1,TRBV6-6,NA,CASSPDRGRVNTEAFF,TGTGCCAGCAGCCCCGACAGGGGGCGCGTGAACACTGAAGCTTTCTTT
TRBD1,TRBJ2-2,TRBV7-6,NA,CASSAGQGRSGELFF,TGTGCCAGCAGCGCTGGACAGGGGCGCTCCGGGGAGCTGTTTTTT
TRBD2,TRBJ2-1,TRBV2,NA,CASRIAGGPYNEQFF,TGTGCCAGCAGGATAGCGGGGGGGCCCTACAATGAGCAGTTCTTC
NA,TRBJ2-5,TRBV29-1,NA,CSVTPNQETQYF,TGCAGCGTGACACCTAACCAAGAGACCCAGTACTTC
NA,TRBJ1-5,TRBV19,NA,CASSNPGGRQPQHF,TGTGCCAGTAGTAACCCCGGGGGAAGGCAGCCCCAGCATTTT
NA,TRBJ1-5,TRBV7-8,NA,CASSATTGQSNQPQHF,TGTGCCAGCAGCGCAACAACGGGGCAGTCCAATCAGCCCCAGCATTTT
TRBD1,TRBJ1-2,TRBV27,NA,CASSLAGQAPIYGYTF,TGTGCCAGCAGTTTGGCGGGACAGGCACCGATCTATGGCTACACCTTC
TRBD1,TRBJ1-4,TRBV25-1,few,CASGDRTGRSEKLFF,TGTGCCAGCGGGGACCGGACAGGGCGGAGCGAAAAACTGTTTTTT
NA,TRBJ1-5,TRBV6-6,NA,CASSLGRNQPQHF,TGTGCCAGCAGCTTGGGCAGAAATCAGCCCCAGCATTTT
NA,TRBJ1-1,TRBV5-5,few,CASSFGNTEAFF,TGTGCCAGCAGCTTCGGGAACACTGAAGCTTTCTTT
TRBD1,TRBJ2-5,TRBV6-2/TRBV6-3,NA,CASSSPGGTGVETQYF,TGTGCCAGCAGTTCTCCCGGCGGGACAGGGGTGGAGACCCAGTACTTC
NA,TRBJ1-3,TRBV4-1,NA,CASSQVGGDTIYF,TGCGCCAGCAGCCAAGTAGGTGGAGACACCATATATTTT
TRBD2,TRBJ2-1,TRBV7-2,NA,CASSLVGSSGSGQNEQFF,TGTGCCAGCAGCTTAGTGGGGTCTAGCGGGAGTGGTCAGAATGAGCAGTTCTTC
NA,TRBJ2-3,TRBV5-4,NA,CASSGRAGDTQYF,TGTGCCAGCAGCGGGAGAGCCGGGGATACGCAGTATTTT
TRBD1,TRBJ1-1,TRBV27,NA,CASSPTGTNTEAFF,TGTGCCAGCAGCCCGACAGGGACCAACACTGAAGCTTTCTTT
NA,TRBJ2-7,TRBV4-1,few,CASSQASGYEQYF,TGCGCCAGCAGCCAAGCGTCAGGCTACGAGCAGTACTTC
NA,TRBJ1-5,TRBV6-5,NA,CASGINQPQHF,TGTGCCAGCGGAATTAATCAGCCCCAGCATTTT
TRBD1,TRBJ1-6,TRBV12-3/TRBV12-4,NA,CASRTSQGVPLHF,TGTGCCAGCAGAACTTCACAGGGGGTACCCCTCCACTTT
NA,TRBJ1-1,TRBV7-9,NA,CASSLAEGQAFF,TGTGCCAGCAGCTTAGCGGAGGGGCAGGCTTTCTTT
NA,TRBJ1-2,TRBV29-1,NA,CSVASGNYGYTF,TGCAGCGTAGCTTCGGGGAACTATGGCTACACCTTC
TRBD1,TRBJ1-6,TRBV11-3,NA,CASLSGQGSPNSPLHF,TGTGCCAGCCTCAGTGGACAGGGGTCCCCGAATTCACCCCTCCACTTT
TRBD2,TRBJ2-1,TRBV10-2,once,CASRTSGYNEQFF,TGCGCCAGCCGGACTAGCGGATACAATGAGCAGTTCTTC
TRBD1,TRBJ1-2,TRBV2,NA,CASSVLGQGKYGYTF,TGTGCCAGCAGCGTGCTGGGACAGGGAAAATATGGCTACACCTTC
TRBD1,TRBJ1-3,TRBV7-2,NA,CARRDRGNTIYF,TGTGCCCGCAGGGACAGGGGAAACACCATATATTTT
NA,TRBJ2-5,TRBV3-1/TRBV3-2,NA,CASSPGPEGPETQYF,TGTGCCAGCAGCCCAGGGCCAGAGGGCCCGGAGACCCAGTACTTC
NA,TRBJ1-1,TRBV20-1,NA,CSAAVNTEAFF,TGCAGTGCAGCCGTGAACACTGAAGCTTTCTTT
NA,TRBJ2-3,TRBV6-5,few,CASSFPGGEKDTQYF,TGTGCCAGCAGCTTTCCGGGCGGCGAAAAAGATACGCAGTATTTT
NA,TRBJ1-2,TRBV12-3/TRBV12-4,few,CASSWSQYGYTF,TGTGCCAGCAGCTGGTCACAGTATGGCTACACCTTC
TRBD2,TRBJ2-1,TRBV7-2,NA,CASSSLGWRGGSREQFF,TGTGCCAGCAGCTCCCTCGGATGGCGGGGGGGCTCACGAGAGCAGTTCTTC
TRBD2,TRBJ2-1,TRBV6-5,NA,CASIGTSGSLNEQFF,TGTGCCAGCATCGGGACTAGCGGGAGTTTAAATGAGCAGTTCTTC
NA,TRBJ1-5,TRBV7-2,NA,CASSLARGGQPQHF,TGTGCCAGCAGCTTAGCGCGAGGGGGGCAGCCCCAGCATTTT
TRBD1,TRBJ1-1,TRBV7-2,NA,CASSLGGRTPKTEAFF,TGTGCCAGCAGTCTAGGGGGCAGGACCCCGAAGACTGAAGCTTTCTTT
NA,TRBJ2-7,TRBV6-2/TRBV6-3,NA,CASSYSRVDGRTAYEQYF,TGTGCCAGCAGTTACTCGAGAGTTGACGGGAGGACAGCCTACGAGCAGTACTTC
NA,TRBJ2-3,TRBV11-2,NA,CASSELRSMQYF,TGTGCCAGCAGCGAGCTTAGAAGCATGCAGTATTTT
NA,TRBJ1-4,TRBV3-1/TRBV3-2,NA,CASSPRRGRSEKLFF,TGTGCCAGCAGTCCCCGCAGGGGCAGGAGTGAAAAACTGTTTTTT
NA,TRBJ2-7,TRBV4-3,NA,CASSPEILGEQYF,TGCGCCAGCAGCCCGGAAATTTTGGGCGAGCAGTACTTC
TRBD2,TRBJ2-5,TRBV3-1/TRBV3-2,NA,CASSQDPGLGTQYF,TGTGCCAGCAGCCAAGATCCGGGACTAGGGACCCAGTACTTC
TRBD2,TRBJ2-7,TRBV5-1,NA,CASSWSGILSYEQYF,TGCGCCAGCAGCTGGAGCGGGATCCTCTCCTACGAGCAGTACTTC
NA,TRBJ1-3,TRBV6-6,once,CASSYMNSGNTIYF,TGTGCCAGCAGTTACATGAACTCTGGAAACACCATATATTTT
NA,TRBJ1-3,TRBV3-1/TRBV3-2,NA,CASSQEKRVADTIYF,TGTGCCAGCAGCCAAGAGAAAAGGGTGGCGGACACCATATATTTT
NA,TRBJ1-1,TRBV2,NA,CASSEAGEAFF,TGTGCCAGCAGTGAAGCCGGGGAAGCTTTCTTT
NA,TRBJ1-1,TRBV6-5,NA,CASSHAGLPTEAFF,TGTGCCAGCAGCCACGCTGGATTACCCACTGAAGCTTTCTTT
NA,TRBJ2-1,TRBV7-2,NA,CASSFGRRNEQFF,TGTGCCAGCAGCTTCGGACGGAGGAATGAGCAGTTCTTC
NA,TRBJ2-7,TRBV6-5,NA,CASSYYAQGSSYEQYF,TGTGCCAGCAGTTATTATGCGCAGGGTAGCTCCTACGAGCAGTACTTC
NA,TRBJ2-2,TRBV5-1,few,CASSLAPGGELFF,TGCGCCAGCAGCTTGGCGCCCGGCGGGGAGCTGTTTTTT
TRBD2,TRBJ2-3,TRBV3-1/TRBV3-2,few,CASSYSGGADTQYF,TGTGCCAGCAGCTATAGCGGGGGGGCGGATACGCAGTATTTT
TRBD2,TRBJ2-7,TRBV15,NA,CATSSPGRDEQYF,TGTGCCACCAGCAGCCCTGGGAGGGACGAGCAGTACTTC